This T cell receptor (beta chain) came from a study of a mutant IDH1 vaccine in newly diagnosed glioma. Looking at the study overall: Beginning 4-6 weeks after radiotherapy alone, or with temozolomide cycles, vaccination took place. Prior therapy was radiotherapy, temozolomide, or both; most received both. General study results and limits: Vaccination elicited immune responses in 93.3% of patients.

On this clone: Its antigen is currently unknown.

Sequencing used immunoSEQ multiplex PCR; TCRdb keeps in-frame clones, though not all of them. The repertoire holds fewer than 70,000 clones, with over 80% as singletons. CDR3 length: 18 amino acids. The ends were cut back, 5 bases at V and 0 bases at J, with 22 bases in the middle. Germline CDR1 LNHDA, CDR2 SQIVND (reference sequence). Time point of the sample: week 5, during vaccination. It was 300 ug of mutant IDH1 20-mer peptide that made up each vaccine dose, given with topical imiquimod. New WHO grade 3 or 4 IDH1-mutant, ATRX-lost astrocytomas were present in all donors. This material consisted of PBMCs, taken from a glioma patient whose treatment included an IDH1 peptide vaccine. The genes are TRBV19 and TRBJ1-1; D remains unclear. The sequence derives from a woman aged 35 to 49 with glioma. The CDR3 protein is CASSSTESQGNMNTEAFF. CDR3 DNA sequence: TGTGCCAGTAGTTCGACCGAATCCCAAGGGAATATGAACACTGAAGCTTTCTTT.